These 26 T cell receptor beta chains were all obtained from the same sample, sequenced in a study of OX40 agonist ivuxolimab in advanced cancers. Sequenced by immunoSEQ multiplex PCR; TCRdb stores in-frame clones only, minus some. The data hold 20,000 to 30,000 clones, with more than 70% observed a single time. Sample: CD4+ or CD8+ T cells sorted from blood, taken in a trial of the OX40 agonist ivuxolimab. All receptors come from an adult with an advanced solid tumor such as melanoma, head and neck, liver or kidney cancer.

The genes are TRBV4-3 and TRBJ2-7, with 7 nucleotides matching TRBD1. The ends lost 8 bases at V and 4 bases at J; junction bases unmatched: 8. This CDR3 spans 13 amino acids. CDR1 LGHNA and CDR2 YSLEER come from the germline V gene. The chain's CDR3 is CASSEDRDYEQYF. The CDR3 DNA reads TGCGCCAGCTCAGAAGACAGGGATTACGAGCAGTACTTC.

The CDR3 spells CASRIEFGVDEQFF. DNA of the CDR3: TGTGCCAGCAGGATAGAGTTCGGGGTGGATGAGCAGTTCTTC. This sequence joins TRBV7-9 and TRBJ2-1; tentative D call: TRBD2 (5 bases). The CDR3 spans 14 residues. V lost 6 bases, J lost 8 bases, and 17 bases lay in between. Per germline, CDR1 SEHNR and CDR2 FQNEAQ (reference sequence).

This chain joins TRBV4-1 and TRBJ2-5; possibly TRBD1 for D (6 bases). V shed 5 bases and J shed 4 bases, with 20 bases lying between them. Germline CDR1 reads MGHRA; CDR2 reads YSYEKL. CDR3 length: 16 residues. The CDR3 is CASSKLRGTDLETQYF. CDR3 coding DNA: TGCGCCAGCAGCAAGTTAAGGGGGACGGATTTAGAGACCCAGTACTTC.

The J gene is TRBJ2-3, the V gene TRBV27; 8 bases agree with TRBD1. V trimming: 7 bases; J trimming: 2 bases; junction bases outside the gene matches: 8. Germline V gives CDR1 MNHEY, CDR2 SMNVEV (reference sequence). The CDR3 spans 15 residues. The CDR3 here is CASNDRGPHTDTQYF. CDR3 in DNA: TGTGCCAGCAATGACAGGGGCCCCCACACAGATACGCAGTATTTT.

The V call is TRBV7-9, the J call TRBJ2-1, with 9 nucleotides matching TRBD2. The germline gives CDR1 SEHNR, CDR2 FQNEAQ (reference sequence). V gave up 0 bases and J gave up 7 bases; unmatched junction bases: 4. The CDR3 totals 15 residues. CDR3: CASSLARLAGNEQFF. CDR3 sequence (DNA): TGTGCCAGCAGCTTAGCTCGGCTAGCGGGGAATGAGCAGTTCTTC.

The chain uses TRBV10-3 and TRBJ1-2; the match to TRBD1 covers 8 bases. The CDR3 spans 12 residues. V trimming: 7 bases; J trimming: 8 bases; junction bases outside the gene matches: 6. Germline-derived CDR1 and CDR2 are ENHRY and SYGVKD. CDR3 protein: CAITTDRDGYTF. The CDR3, as DNA: TGTGCCATCACCACGGACAGGGACGGCTACACCTTC.

This rearrangement joins TRBV4-1 to TRBJ1-2; the match to TRBD1 covers 7 bases. CDR3 length equals 16 residues. CDR1 is MGHRA and CDR2 is YSYEKL in the germline V gene. V was pared by 3 bases and J by 2 bases, with 9 bases of the junction left unmatched. CDR3 DNA sequence: TGCGCCAGCAGCCAGCTACCGGGACAGACGAACTATGGCTACACCTTC. Translating it yields CASSQLPGQTNYGYTF.

The chain recombines TRBV28 with TRBJ2-7, with a weak D call TRBD1 (5 bases). Per the germline V gene, CDR1 is MDHEN and CDR2 is SYDVKM. V was clipped by 8 bases and J by 2 bases, with 10 bases between them. This CDR3 spans 12 amino acids. CDR3 residues: CASGAFTYEQYF. The CDR3 region has the DNA TGTGCCAGCGGGGCGTTTACCTACGAGCAGTACTTC.

The CDR3 region is CASSPSIFDRGQETQYF. In DNA form, the CDR3 reads TGTGCCAGCTCACCGAGTATATTTGACAGGGGGCAAGAGACCCAGTACTTC. The chain couples TRBV18 to TRBJ2-5; 9 bases are a match to TRBD1. Germline values: CDR1 KGHSH, CDR2 LQKENI. Germline trimming cut 3 bases from V and 2 bases from J; bases unmatched to any gene: 10. This CDR3 is built from 17 residues.

The CDR3: CASSLGRDNEQFF. The CDR3 nucleotides read TGTGCCAGCAGTTTGGGCAGGGACAATGAGCAGTTCTTC. V is TRBV6-5 and J is TRBJ2-1, with a possible D match to TRBD1 (5 bases). The germline gives CDR1 MNHEY, CDR2 SVGAGI. Trimming removed 4 bases at V and 5 bases at J, with 9 bases between. The CDR3 loop spans 13 amino acids.

This chain links TRBV6-4 with TRBJ2-1, with 7 nucleotides matching TRBD2. Germline lookup yields CDR1 MRHNA and CDR2 SNTAGT. The CDR3 runs 14 residues. V lost 2 bases to trimming and J lost 12 bases; unmatched junction nucleotides: 10. The CDR3 DNA follows: TGTGCCAGCAGTGACCAACCGACTAGCCCGGTGCAGTTCTTC. Translation gives CASSDQPTSPVQFF.

The J gene is TRBJ1-2, the V gene TRBV28, with D unclear. The V and J ends lost 2 bases and 4 bases respectively, with 8 bases between them. The CDR3 is made up of 13 amino acids. Per the germline V gene, CDR1 is MDHEN and CDR2 is SYDVKM. CDR3 protein: CASSLGTSYGYTF. The CDR3 bases are TGTGCCAGCAGTTTAGGCACATCCTATGGCTACACCTTC.

The chain recombines TRBV12-5 with TRBJ2-6; D perhaps matches TRBD1 (5 bases). The V and J ends lost 5 bases and 5 bases respectively, with 22 bases between them. CDR1 is LGHNT, CDR2 FRNRAP, per germline. The CDR3 length is 18 residues. CDR3 protein: CASGMTAAGQSRANVLTF. In nucleotides, the CDR3 is TGTGCTAGTGGTATGACAGCTGCAGGACAAAGTCGGGCCAACGTCCTGACTTTC.

The chain has TRBV7-9 and TRBJ2-1; D ambiguous. Trimming stripped 5 bases from V and 2 bases from J, with 16 bases between. The length of the CDR3 is 16 residues. CDR1 SEHNR and CDR2 FQNEAQ come from the germline V gene (reference sequence). CDR3 nucleotides: TGTGCCAGCAGCCCGAATGAAGGGCCTACCTACAATGAGCAGTTCTTC. Amino acids: CASSPNEGPTYNEQFF.

The V call is TRBV7-2, the J call TRBJ1-5; tentatively, D is TRBD1 (6 bases). This CDR3 is built from 14 residues. Germline V gene data show CDR1 as SGHTA and CDR2 as FQGNSA. The V end lost 2 bases, the J end lost 9 bases, and 14 bases lay between the germline ends. The CDR3 sequence is CASSLKGGTRPQHF. Written as DNA, the CDR3 is TGTGCCAGCAGCTTAAAGGGGGGGACCCGGCCCCAGCATTTT.

V gene TRBV2 combines with J gene TRBJ2-7, with 8 nucleotides matching TRBD1. Unmatched junction bases numbered 14, after V lost 6 bases and J lost 7 bases. The CDR3 has 15 residues. CDR1 and CDR2 from the germline V gene are SNHLY and FYNNEI. CDR3 coding DNA: TGTGCCAGCAGCGGGGGACCCGGACAGGGCGGTGAGCAGTACTTC. Amino acids: CASSGGPGQGGEQYF.

The V gene is TRBV6-6, the J gene TRBJ2-2; D remains ambiguous. In germline, CDR1 is MNHNY, CDR2 SVGAGI (reference sequence). Trimming pared 4 bases from V and 7 bases from J, leaving 10 bases between. CDR3 length equals 13 residues. The CDR3 DNA follows: TGTGCCAGCAGTTCCCGGTCAGACGGGGAGCTGTTTTTT. It yields the protein CASSSRSDGELFF.

Concerning this clone itself: A junction boundary mismatches the germline segment, possibly from a read error. The rearrangement uses TRBV11-2 and TRBJ2-1; D is unclear. Per germline, CDR1 SGHAT and CDR2 FQNNGV. The CDR3 is made up of 14 amino acids. Here the CDR3 DNA reads TGTGCCAGCAGTTTAGCCCTTGGCTACAATGAGCAGTTCTTC. Translation gives CASSLALGYNEQFF.

This chain connects TRBV10-2 to TRBJ2-7, with D hard to call. Trimming removed 8 bases from V and 3 bases from J, with 5 bases in between. Looked up from germline, CDR1 is WSHSY and CDR2 is SAAADI. This CDR3 is 10 amino acids long. The CDR3 sequence: CASGYYEQYF. CDR3 nucleotide sequence: TGCGCCAGCGGATACTACGAGCAGTACTTC.

The chain links TRBV9 to TRBJ1-1; D possibly corresponds to TRBD1 (6 bases). Trimming left V 0 bases short and J 1 base short, with 7 bases between. Germline assignment: CDR1 SGDLS and CDR2 YYNGEE. This CDR3 has 14 residues. The CDR3 is CASSVEGGNTEAFF. The CDR3 DNA is TGTGCCAGCAGCGTAGAGGGGGGGAACACTGAAGCTTTCTTT.

This clone has just a few counts. V and J are TRBV9 and TRBJ2-7, with D maybe TRBD1 (6 bases). Trimming removed 0 bases from V and 6 bases from J, with 7 bases in between. The germline gives CDR1 SGDLS, CDR2 YYNGEE. This CDR3 is 12 amino acids long. Written as DNA, the CDR3 is TGTGCCAGCAGCGTAGGGGGGCTCGAGCAGTACTTC. Translated: CASSVGGLEQYF.

The V call is TRBV25-1, the J call TRBJ1-2, with D perhaps TRBD1 (5 bases). The CDR3 loop spans 14 amino acids. CDR1 and CDR2 from the germline V gene are MGHDK and SYGVNS. V gave up 4 bases and J gave up 6 bases, with 15 bases separating them. Here the CDR3 DNA reads TGTGCCAGCAGTGCATGGGGGGGGAGCGATGGCTACACCTTC. As protein: CASSAWGGSDGYTF.

CDR3 loop: CASSQGLDRDEQYF. CDR3 coding DNA: TGCGCCAGCAGCCAAGGATTGGACAGGGACGAGCAGTACTTC. This sequence joins TRBV5-1 and TRBJ2-7; 8 bases are shared with TRBD1. The CDR3 runs 14 residues. Germline-derived CDR1 and CDR2 are SGHRS and YFSETQ. The J segment lost 5 bases and the V segment lost 4 bases, leaving 8 bases of the junction unmatched.

This clone was detected a few times. The gene calls are TRBV7-3 and TRBJ2-7; D is uncertain. The CDR3 sequence is 14 residues long. Deletions cut 2 bases from V and 5 bases from J, with 13 bases between. Germline V gene lookup returns CDR1 SGHTA and CDR2 FQGTGA. The CDR3 DNA follows: TGTGCCAGCAGCTTATTTAGATCACCCGACGAGCAGTACTTC. This codes for CASSLFRSPDEQYF.

This sequence joins TRBV10-1 and TRBJ1-6; 7 nucleotides agree with TRBD1. The germline gives CDR1 WNHNN, CDR2 SYGVQD (reference sequence). Trimming took 8 bases from V and 6 from J; bases not matched to a gene: 16. This CDR3 is 17 amino acids long. Here the CDR3 DNA reads TGCGCCAGCCCAGGGACACGGAGAGGGGGCTCTAATTCACCCCTCCACTTT. It is translated as CASPGTRRGGSNSPLHF.

This clone is deemed medium-sized. The rearrangement joins TRBV6-4 to TRBJ1-1, with TRBD1 matching 8 bases. Trimming removed 6 bases from V and 5 bases from J; junction bases left unmatched: 5. Germline CDR1 and CDR2: MRHNA and SNTAGT. This CDR3 region has 13 residues. CDR3: CASRQGEMTEAFF. The CDR3 DNA reads as TGTGCCAGCAGACAGGGGGAAATGACTGAAGCTTTCTTT.